The sequence of this T cell receptor (beta chain) was determined in a study of T cell responses to AZD1222 COVID-19 vaccine. Study outcomes and limitations: Spike was spanned by vaccine-associated CD4 TCRs, with dominance at 160-218 and 743-854. Recipients of AZD1222 seropositive at baseline numbered only 6 or 7. Repertoire collection took place solely once the T cell response had peaked. Clonal diversity may have been underestimated in mostly white British donors.

Clones were sequenced by immunoSEQ multiplex PCR, and TCRdb holds only the in-frame ones, with some missing. The top ten clones hold 3.5% to 5.5% of a sample with some 170,000 clones, 85% to 90% of them seen once. As to this clone: Its target is not known.

The sequencing used peripheral blood, collected 28 days after the second dose of the MenACWY control vaccine. This sequence originates from an adult who received the MenACWY meningococcal vaccine as a control.

This chain's CDR3 is CAWSLEMGTEAFF. CDR3 nucleotides: TGTGCCTGGAGCCTGGAGATGGGCACTGAAGCTTTCTTT. This chain joins TRBV30 and TRBJ1-1; D is ambiguous. V was trimmed by 3 bases and J by 4 bases, leaving 12 bases between them. In germline, CDR1 is GTSNPN, CDR2 SVGIG (reference sequence). This CDR3 is 13 amino acids long.